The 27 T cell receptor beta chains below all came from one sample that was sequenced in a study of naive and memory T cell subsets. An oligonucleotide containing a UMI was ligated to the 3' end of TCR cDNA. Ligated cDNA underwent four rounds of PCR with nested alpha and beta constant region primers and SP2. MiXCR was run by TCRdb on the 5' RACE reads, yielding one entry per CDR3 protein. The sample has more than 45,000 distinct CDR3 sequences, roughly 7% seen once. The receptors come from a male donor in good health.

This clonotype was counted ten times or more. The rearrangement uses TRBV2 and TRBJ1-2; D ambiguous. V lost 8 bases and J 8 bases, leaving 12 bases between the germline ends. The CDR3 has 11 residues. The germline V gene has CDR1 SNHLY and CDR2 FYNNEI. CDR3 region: CASAGLGGYTF. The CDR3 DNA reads TGTGCCAGCGCCGGATTAGGCGGCTACACCTTC.

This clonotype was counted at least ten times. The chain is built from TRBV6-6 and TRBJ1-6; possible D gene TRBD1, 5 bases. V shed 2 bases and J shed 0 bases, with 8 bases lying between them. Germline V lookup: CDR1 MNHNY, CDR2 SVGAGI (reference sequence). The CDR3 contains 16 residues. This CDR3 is CASSYDSSSYNSPLHF. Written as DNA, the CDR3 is TGTGCCAGCAGTTACGACAGTAGCTCCTATAATTCACCCCTCCACTTT.

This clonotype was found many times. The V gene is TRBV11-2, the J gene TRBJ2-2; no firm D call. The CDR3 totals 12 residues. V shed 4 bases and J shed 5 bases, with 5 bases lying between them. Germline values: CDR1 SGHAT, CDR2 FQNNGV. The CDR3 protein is CASSWLTGELFF. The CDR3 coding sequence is TGTGCCAGCAGCTGGCTAACCGGGGAGCTGTTTTTT.

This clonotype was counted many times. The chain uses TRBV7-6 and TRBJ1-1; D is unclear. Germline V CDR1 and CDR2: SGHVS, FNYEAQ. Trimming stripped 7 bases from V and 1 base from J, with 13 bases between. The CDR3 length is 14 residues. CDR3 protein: CASTLNEGNTEAFF. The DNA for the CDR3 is TGTGCCAGCACCCTGAATGAGGGGAACACTGAAGCTTTCTTT.

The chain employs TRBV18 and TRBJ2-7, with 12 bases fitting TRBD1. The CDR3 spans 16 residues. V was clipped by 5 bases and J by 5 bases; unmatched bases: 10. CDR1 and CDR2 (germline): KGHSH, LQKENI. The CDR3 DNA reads TGTGCCAGCTCAATAGCCCCGGGACAGGGGGCAGACGAGCAGTACTTC. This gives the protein CASSIAPGQGADEQYF. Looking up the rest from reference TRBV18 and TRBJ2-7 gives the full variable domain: NAGVMQNPRHLVRRRGQEARLRCSPMKGHSHVYWYRQLPEEGLKFMVYLQKENIIDESGMPKERFSAEFPKEGPSILRIQQVVRGDSAAYFCASSIAPGQGADEQYFGPGTRLTVT.

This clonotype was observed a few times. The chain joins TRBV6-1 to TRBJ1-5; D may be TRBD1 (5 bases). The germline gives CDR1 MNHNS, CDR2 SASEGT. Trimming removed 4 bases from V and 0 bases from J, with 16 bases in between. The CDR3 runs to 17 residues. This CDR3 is CASSVDGQGYSNQPQHF. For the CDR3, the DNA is TGTGCCAGCAGTGTCGACGGGCAGGGCTATAGCAATCAGCCCCAGCATTTT.

Here the CDR3 reads CASSEGTTNTGELFF. CDR3 nucleotides: TGTGCCAGCTCCGAGGGGACTACGAACACCGGGGAGCTGTTTTTT. The rearrangement uses TRBV2 and TRBJ2-2; TRBD2 aligns across 7 bases. J lost 0 bases, V lost 8 bases, and 6 bases had no gene match. This CDR3 is built from 15 residues. Germline CDR1 and CDR2: SNHLY and FYNNEI.

The CDR3, as DNA: TGCGCCAGCAGCTTGGACGGGGGGGCTTCCAAAAACATTCAGTACTTC. It specifies CASSLDGGASKNIQYF. The V and J genes are TRBV5-1 and TRBJ2-4; 8 bases match TRBD2. CDR1 is SGHRS, CDR2 YFSETQ, per germline. The trim removed 0 bases at V and 2 bases at J, leaving 4 bases unmatched. This CDR3 has 16 residues.

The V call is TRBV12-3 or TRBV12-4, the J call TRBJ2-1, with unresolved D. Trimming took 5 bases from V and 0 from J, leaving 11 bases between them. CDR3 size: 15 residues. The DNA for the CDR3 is TGTGCCAGCAGTCCCACCCTTAGCTCCTACAATGAGCAGTTCTTC. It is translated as CASSPTLSSYNEQFF.

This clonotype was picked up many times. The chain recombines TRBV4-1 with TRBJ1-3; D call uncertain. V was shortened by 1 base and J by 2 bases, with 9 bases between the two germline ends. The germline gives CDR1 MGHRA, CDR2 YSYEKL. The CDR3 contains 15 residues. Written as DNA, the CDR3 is TGCGCCAGCAGCCAAGGCTGGGTAGCTGGAAACACCATATATTTT. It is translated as CASSQGWVAGNTIYF.

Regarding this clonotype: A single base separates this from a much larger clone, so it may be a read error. DNA for the CDR3: TGTGCCAGCATGATAACGGGACCAGGGGGGGAGCTGTTTTTT. As protein: CASMITGPGGELFF. The rearrangement uses TRBV12-3 or TRBV12-4 and TRBJ2-2, with D perhaps given as TRBD1 or TRBD2 (5 bases each). The CDR3 has 14 amino acids. Trimming shortened V by 7 bases and J by 8 bases, and 17 bases separated the two germline ends.

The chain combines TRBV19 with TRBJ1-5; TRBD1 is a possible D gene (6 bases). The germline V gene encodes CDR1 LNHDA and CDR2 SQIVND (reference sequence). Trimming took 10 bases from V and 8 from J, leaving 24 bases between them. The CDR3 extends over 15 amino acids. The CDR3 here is CATRTGTMTLEPQHF. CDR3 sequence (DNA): TGTGCCACTAGAACCGGGACAATGACCCTGGAGCCCCAGCATTTT. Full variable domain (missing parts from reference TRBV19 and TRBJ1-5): DGGITQSPKYLFRKEGQNVTLSCEQNLNHDAMYWYRQDPGQGLRLIYYSQIVNDFQKGDIAEGYSVSREKKESFPLTVTSAQKNPTAFYLCATRTGTMTLEPQHFGDGTRLSIL.

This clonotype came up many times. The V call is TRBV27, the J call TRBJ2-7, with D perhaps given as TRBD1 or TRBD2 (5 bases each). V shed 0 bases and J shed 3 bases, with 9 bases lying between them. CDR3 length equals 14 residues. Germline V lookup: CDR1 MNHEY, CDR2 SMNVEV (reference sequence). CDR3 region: CASSLSGRHYEQYF. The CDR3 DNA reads TGTGCCAGCAGTTTATCGGGACGTCACTACGAGCAGTACTTC.

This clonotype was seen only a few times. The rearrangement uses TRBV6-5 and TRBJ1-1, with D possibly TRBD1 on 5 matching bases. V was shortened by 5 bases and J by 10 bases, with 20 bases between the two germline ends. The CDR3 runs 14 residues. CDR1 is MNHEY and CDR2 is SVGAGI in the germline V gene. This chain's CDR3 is CASSPSGVKRGAFF. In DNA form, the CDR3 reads TGTGCCAGCAGTCCCTCCGGGGTTAAGAGGGGAGCTTTCTTT.

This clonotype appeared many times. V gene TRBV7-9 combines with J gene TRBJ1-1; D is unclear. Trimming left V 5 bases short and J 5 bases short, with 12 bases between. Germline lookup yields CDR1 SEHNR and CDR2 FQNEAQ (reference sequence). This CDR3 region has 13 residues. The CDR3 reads CASSLLTGTEAFF. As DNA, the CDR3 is TGTGCCAGCAGCCTGCTGACGGGAACTGAAGCTTTCTTT.

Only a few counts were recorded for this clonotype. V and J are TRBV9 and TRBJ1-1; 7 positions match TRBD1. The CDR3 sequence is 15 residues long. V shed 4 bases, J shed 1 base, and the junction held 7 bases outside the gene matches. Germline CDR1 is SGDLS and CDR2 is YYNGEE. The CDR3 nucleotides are TGTGCCAGCAGCCCCATGCAGGGGGGGAACACTGAAGCTTTCTTT. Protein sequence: CASSPMQGGNTEAFF.

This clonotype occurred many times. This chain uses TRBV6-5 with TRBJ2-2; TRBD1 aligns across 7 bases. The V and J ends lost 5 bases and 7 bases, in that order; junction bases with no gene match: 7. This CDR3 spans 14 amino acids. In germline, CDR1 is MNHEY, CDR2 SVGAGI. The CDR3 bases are TGTGCCAGCAGTACTAGACAGGGCGGCGGGGAGCTGTTTTTT. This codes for CASSTRQGGGELFF.

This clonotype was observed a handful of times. DNA for the CDR3: TGTGCCAGCTCGGAAGGGACTAGCGGCAATGAGCAGTTCTTC. Protein: CASSEGTSGNEQFF. The chain employs TRBV18 and TRBJ2-1; 11 bases fit TRBD2. Germline V lookup: CDR1 KGHSH, CDR2 LQKENI. V was pared by 6 bases and J by 6 bases, with 4 bases of the junction left unmatched. This CDR3 has 14 residues.

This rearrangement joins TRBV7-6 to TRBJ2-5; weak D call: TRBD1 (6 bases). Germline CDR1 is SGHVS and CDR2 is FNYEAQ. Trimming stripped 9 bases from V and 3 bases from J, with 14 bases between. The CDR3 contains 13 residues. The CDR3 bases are TGTGCCAGTATAGGACAGTCCGAAGAGACCCAGTACTTC. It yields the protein CASIGQSEETQYF.

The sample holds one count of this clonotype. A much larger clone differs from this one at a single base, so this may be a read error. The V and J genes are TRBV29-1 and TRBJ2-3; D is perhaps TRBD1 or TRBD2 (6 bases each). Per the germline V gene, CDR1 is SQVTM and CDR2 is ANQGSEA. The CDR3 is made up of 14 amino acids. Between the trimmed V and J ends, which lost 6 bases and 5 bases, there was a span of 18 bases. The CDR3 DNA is TGCAGCGTATGGGGGGCGACGGGGATAGATACGCAGTATTTT. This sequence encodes CSVWGATGIDTQYF.

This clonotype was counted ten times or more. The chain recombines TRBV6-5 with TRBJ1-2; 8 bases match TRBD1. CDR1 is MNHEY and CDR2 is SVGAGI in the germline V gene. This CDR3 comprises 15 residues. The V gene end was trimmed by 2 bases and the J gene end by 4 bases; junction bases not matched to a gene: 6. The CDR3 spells CASSYRTGSFYGYTF. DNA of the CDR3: TGTGCCAGCAGTTACCGGACAGGGTCCTTCTATGGCTACACCTTC.

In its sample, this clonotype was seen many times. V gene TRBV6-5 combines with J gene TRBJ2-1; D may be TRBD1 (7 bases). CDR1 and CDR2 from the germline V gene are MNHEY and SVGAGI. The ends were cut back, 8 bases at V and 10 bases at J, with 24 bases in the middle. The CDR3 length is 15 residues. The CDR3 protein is CASSETGFRGREQFF. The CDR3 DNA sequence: TGTGCCAGCTCGGAGACAGGGTTTAGGGGGAGGGAGCAGTTCTTC.

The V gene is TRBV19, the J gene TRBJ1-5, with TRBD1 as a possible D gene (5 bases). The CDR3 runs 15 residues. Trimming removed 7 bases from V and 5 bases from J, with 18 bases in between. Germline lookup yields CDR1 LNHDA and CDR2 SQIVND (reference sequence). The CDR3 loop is CASKLAGVGDQPQHF. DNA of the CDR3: TGTGCCAGTAAGCTCGCCGGGGTGGGGGATCAGCCCCAGCATTTT.

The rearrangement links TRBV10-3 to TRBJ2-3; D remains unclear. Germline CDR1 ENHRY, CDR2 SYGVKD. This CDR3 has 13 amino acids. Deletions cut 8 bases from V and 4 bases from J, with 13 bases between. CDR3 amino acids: CAIQVDAADTQYF. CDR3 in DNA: TGTGCCATCCAAGTCGACGCGGCAGATACGCAGTATTTT.

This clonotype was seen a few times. The CDR3 DNA sequence: TGCGCCAGCAGCTACGGGACAGAGACCGGGGAGCTGTTTTTT. Translation: CASSYGTETGELFF. The chain combines TRBV5-1 with TRBJ2-2; 7 bases line up with TRBD1. V was clipped by 3 bases and J by 5 bases; unmatched bases: 4. The CDR3 totals 14 residues. The V gene's germline CDR1 is SGHRS and CDR2 YFSETQ.

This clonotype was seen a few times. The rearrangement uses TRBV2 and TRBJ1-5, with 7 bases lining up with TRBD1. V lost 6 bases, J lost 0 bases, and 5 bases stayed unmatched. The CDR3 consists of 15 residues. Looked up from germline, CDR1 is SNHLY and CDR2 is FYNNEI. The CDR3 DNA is TGTGCCAGCAGAGACAGGGACGTTAGCAATCAGCCCCAGCATTTT. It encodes CASRDRDVSNQPQHF.

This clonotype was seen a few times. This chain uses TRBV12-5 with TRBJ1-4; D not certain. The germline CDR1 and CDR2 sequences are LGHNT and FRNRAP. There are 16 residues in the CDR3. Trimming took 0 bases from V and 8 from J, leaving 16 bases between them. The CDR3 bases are TGTGCTAGTGGTTTGGTCCTAGGTGGCGGGCGGGAAAAACTGTTTTTT. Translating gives CASGLVLGGGREKLFF.